The subject of this entry is one T cell receptor beta chain. The antigen it binds to is not known. No base quality values were provided; no much bigger clone lies one nucleotide off. The CDR3 spans 11 residues, from the cysteine through the phenylalanine. The sequence is cut down to CDR3 DNA, 33 bases in frame from base 1. Trimming costs V 6 bases and J 4 bases, and their ends lie 7 bases apart. For CDR1 and CDR2, the germline V gene lists KGHSH and LQKENI. The sample comes from a study of blood T cell repertoires in COVID-19 (dated by TCRdb to the early 2020s). Context from the whole study: Collaborator samples came from the United States, Italy and Spain and covered acute and convalescent phases of COVID-19. Samples came from the ongoing ImmuneRACE study (first 160 participants) plus 1,254 subjects from 6 global collaborators. The prospective study material was composed of cDNA or gDNA derived from T cells, B-cell-depleted T cells, or PBMCs. The dataset comprised deeply sampled blood TCRbeta repertoires from subjects exposed to, actively infected with, or recovered from COVID-19. The sample metadata nearly always contained a de-identified subject ID, COVID-19 status, age in years and sex. The repertoires were made available in a free public database intended to serve as a resource for research on the immune response to SARS-CoV-2. HLA class I and class II types, where available, came from metadata supplied by the sample provider rather than from assay-based typing. Results and caveats for the whole study, not just this receptor: How much clinical and demographic metadata was included differed by source and by participant, and the metadata was provided uncurated.

The collaborating institutions used their own protocols to collect whole blood in K2EDTA tubes. For TCRbeta analysis, collaborators shipped samples in one of three forms: frozen whole blood, isolated PBMCs, or DNA extracted from either of those sample types. TCRbeta CDR3 regions were amplified from genomic DNA by means of the immunoSEQ Assay, a bias-controlled multiplex PCR. Under the source paper's analysis protocol: The number of nucleated cells in each sample was estimated by amplification of reference gene primers within the assay. To quantify the absolute abundance of each unique TCRbeta CDR3 rearrangement, sequence reads were collapsed and filtered. For each sample, productive Simpson clonality was calculated as the square root of Simpson's diversity index over productive rearrangements. Entries here come from immuneACCESS through TCRdb and include only in-frame sequences with V and J called. Some clones fail to appear in such tables; in the studies checked, an unresolved V gene covers under half of the shortfall, and the cause of the remainder is unknown. The V and J calls and clone size come from that table; D and trimming were worked out from the DNA. Recorded for this sample are fewer than 75,000 clones; 70% to 90% of them occurred a single time. Of the sample, 5.5% to 8.5% falls within the top ten clones.

Sequenced material: peripheral blood. The rearranged segments are TRBV18 and TRBJ2-7, with an unclear D gene assignment. The receptor was isolated from a man aged 50 to 59 with active COVID-19. The DNA reads TGTGCCAGCTCTTCAGAATACGAGCAGTACTTC. Translated, it reads CASSSEYEQYF.